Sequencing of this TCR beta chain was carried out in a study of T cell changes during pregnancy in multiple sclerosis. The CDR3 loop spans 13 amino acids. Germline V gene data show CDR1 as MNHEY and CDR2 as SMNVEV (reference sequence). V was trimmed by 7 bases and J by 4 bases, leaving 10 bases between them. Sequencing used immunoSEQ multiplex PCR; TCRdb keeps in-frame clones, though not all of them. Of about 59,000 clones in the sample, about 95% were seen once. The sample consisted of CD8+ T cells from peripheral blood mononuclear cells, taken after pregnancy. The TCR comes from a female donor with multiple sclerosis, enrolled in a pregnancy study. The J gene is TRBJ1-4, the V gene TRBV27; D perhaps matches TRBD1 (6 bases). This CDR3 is CASKTGSNEKLFF. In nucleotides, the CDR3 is TGTGCCAGCAAAACAGGGAGTAATGAAAAACTGTTTTTT.